The clone carrying this TCR beta chain was counted a few times. Extraction of RNA preceded its reverse transcription into cDNA, which served as the sequencing template. Sequenced by immunoSEQ multiplex PCR; TCRdb stores in-frame clones only, minus some. The sample has 150,000 to 200,000 clones; 59% are singletons. Researchers picked out CD4+ and CD8+ T cells from PBMCs by sorting. The sample is drawn from a study of CD8+ T cells in alopecia areata. This CDR3 is built from 13 residues. Trimming took off 0 bases at V and 0 bases at J, with 0 bases between the two ends. Germline CDR1 MGHDK, CDR2 SYGVNS. The sequence derives from a human donor with alopecia areata. The rearrangement joins TRBV25-1 to TRBJ1-5; D is unclear. Here the sequenced sample was CD4+ T cells sorted from blood, taken at week 0. The CDR3: CASSEYSNQPQHF. Here the CDR3 DNA reads TGTGCCAGCAGTGAATATAGCAATCAGCCCCAGCATTTT.